These T cell receptor beta chains were read from a single sample in a study of Tregs in tolerant kidney transplant recipients. Some clones are missing from TCRdb's copy, which holds only in-frame ones; the method was immunoSEQ multiplex PCR. This sample has tens of thousands of clones, with roughly 91% found just once. The specimen was CD4+ T cells from blood, collected before the transplant. These receptors originate from a human donor who received a combined kidney and bone marrow transplant. The CDR3 runs from the conserved cysteine through the conserved F or W. D genes are given only for firm matches. Not every row has a clone size; where given, it reads once, few, many or a size class.

V	J	D	size	CDR3	DNA
TRBV2	TRBJ2-7	TRBD2	NA	CASSASGVSSYEQYF	TGTGCCAGCAGTGCTAGCGGGGTTAGCTCCTACGAGCAGTACTTC
TRBV2	TRBJ2-2	NA	NA	CASNGFSRDTGELFF	TGTGCCAGCAATGGTTTCTCGCGGGACACCGGGGAGCTGTTTTTT
TRBV11-2	TRBJ1-1	NA	NA	CASSPGHSTEAFF	TGTGCCAGCAGCCCCGGACATTCCACTGAAGCTTTCTTT
TRBV10-3	TRBJ2-2	NA	NA	CAIARFGELFF	TGTGCCATCGCTAGATTCGGGGAGCTGTTTTTT
TRBV5-5	TRBJ2-7	TRBD2	NA	CASSPGTSGSRSYEQYF	TGTGCCAGCAGCCCCGGGACTAGCGGGAGTAGGTCCTACGAGCAGTACTTC
TRBV5-1	TRBJ2-7	TRBD2	NA	CASSLALAASYEQYF	TGCGCCAGCAGCTTAGCACTAGCGGCCTCCTACGAGCAGTACTTC
TRBV28	TRBJ2-7	NA	once	CASTVGGTGSYEQYF	TGTGCCAGCACCGTGGGGGGAACCGGCTCCTACGAGCAGTACTTC
TRBV7-3	TRBJ2-2	NA	NA	CASSLGRDTGELFF	TGTGCCAGCAGCTTAGGCAGGGACACCGGGGAGCTGTTTTTT
TRBV10-2	TRBJ2-7	NA	NA	CASLDSLGGGTVYEQYF	TGCGCCAGCCTCGACAGCCTCGGTGGCGGGACTGTCTACGAGCAGTACTTC
TRBV28	TRBJ1-5	NA	few	CASSFDGGRGYQPQHF	TGTGCCAGCAGTTTTGACGGGGGGCGAGGATATCAGCCCCAGCATTTT
TRBV27	TRBJ1-2	TRBD1	once	CASSLQGVNIYGYTF	TGTGCCAGCAGTCTCCAGGGGGTAAACATCTATGGCTACACCTTC
TRBV2	TRBJ1-1	TRBD1	NA	CANNRGNTEAFF	TGTGCCAACAACAGGGGGAACACTGAAGCTTTCTTT
TRBV27	TRBJ2-3	TRBD2	NA	CASSFRLAGGTDTQYF	TGTGCCAGCAGTTTCCGACTAGCGGGAGGGACAGATACGCAGTATTTT
TRBV29-1	TRBJ2-1	TRBD2	NA	CSVGGTSDTYNEQFF	TGCAGCGTTGGGGGGACTAGCGACACCTACAATGAGCAGTTCTTC
TRBV11-2	TRBJ2-1	TRBD2	NA	CASSLDRGGKRNEQFF	TGTGCCAGCAGCTTAGATCGGGGGGGGAAAAGAAATGAGCAGTTCTTC
TRBV5-1	TRBJ2-1	TRBD2	NA	CASSLAGLAGGNEQFF	TGCGCCAGCAGCTTGGCGGGACTAGCGGGAGGAAATGAGCAGTTCTTC
TRBV5-1	TRBJ2-6	NA	NA	CASSLVQGSSGANVLTF	TGCGCCAGCAGCTTGGTGCAGGGGAGCTCTGGGGCCAACGTCCTGACTTTC
TRBV9	TRBJ2-7	NA	NA	CASSVAGDEQYF	TGTGCCAGCAGTGTAGCTGGAGACGAGCAGTACTTC
TRBV27	TRBJ2-1	TRBD2	once	CASRGTSGYNEQFF	TGTGCCAGCAGGGGGACTAGCGGATACAATGAGCAGTTCTTC
TRBV5-1	TRBJ2-7	TRBD1	NA	CASSLRQGKGYEQYF	TGCGCCAGCAGCTTACGACAGGGTAAAGGCTACGAGCAGTACTTC
TRBV5-1	TRBJ2-3	NA	once	CASRAGTSTDTQYF	TGCGCCAGCAGAGCGGGTACCAGCACAGATACGCAGTATTTT
TRBV18	TRBJ1-4	TRBD1	NA	CASSPARGPNEKLFF	TGTGCCAGCTCACCCGCGAGGGGGCCAAATGAAAAACTGTTTTTT
TRBV28	TRBJ2-6	TRBD1	NA	CAIEGQGASGANVLTF	TGTGCCATAGAAGGACAGGGGGCCTCTGGGGCCAACGTCCTGACTTTC
TRBV5-4	TRBJ1-1	TRBD1	NA	CASSLQGGPGKAFF	TGTGCCAGCAGCCTCCAAGGGGGCCCGGGGAAAGCTTTCTTT
TRBV5-1	TRBJ1-3	TRBD1	NA	CASSSNPQGATTGNTIYF	TGCGCCAGCAGCTCTAATCCCCAGGGGGCGACGACTGGAAACACCATATATTTT
TRBV19	TRBJ2-7	TRBD2	NA	CASSQTSGSSNEQYF	TGTGCCAGTAGCCAGACTAGCGGGAGTTCTAACGAGCAGTACTTC
TRBV28	TRBJ1-2	NA	NA	CTSSPTGFLNYGYTF	TGTACCAGCAGCCCTACAGGATTTTTGAACTATGGCTACACCTTC
TRBV18	TRBJ1-3	TRBD1	NA	CASSSKRQGNSGNTIYF	TGTGCCAGCTCATCCAAAAGACAGGGGAACTCTGGAAACACCATATATTTT
TRBV5-1	TRBJ2-3	NA	once	CASSSAGLGTDTQYF	TGCGCCAGCAGCTCGGCAGGTTTAGGCACAGATACGCAGTATTTT
TRBV4-2	TRBJ2-3	TRBD2	NA	CASSQLGPSGKAETDTQYF	TGTGCCAGCAGCCAACTTGGGCCTAGCGGGAAGGCGGAAACAGATACGCAGTATTTT
TRBV18	TRBJ1-2	NA	NA	CASSPIEAYGYTF	TGTGCCAGCTCACCTATTGAAGCCTATGGCTACACCTTC
TRBV10-3	TRBJ2-1	TRBD2	NA	CAISKGLADYNEQFF	TGTGCCATCAGTAAAGGACTAGCGGACTACAATGAGCAGTTCTTC
TRBV5-1	TRBJ2-1	TRBD2	once	CASSNSGMSYNEQFF	TGCGCCAGCAGCAATAGCGGGATGTCTTACAATGAGCAGTTCTTC
TRBV29-1	TRBJ2-2	TRBD1	NA	CSGGAAGGDTGELFF	TGCAGCGGCGGAGCGGCAGGGGGTGACACCGGGGAGCTGTTTTTT
TRBV6-1	TRBJ2-3	NA	NA	CASSPGTPLDTQYF	TGTGCCAGCAGTCCCGGGACACCCTTAGATACGCAGTATTTT
TRBV7-9	TRBJ2-7	NA	NA	CASSFSTGYEQYF	TGTGCCAGCAGCTTTTCCACAGGGTACGAGCAGTACTTC
TRBV28	TRBJ1-2	TRBD1	few	CASSIQGYYGYTF	TGTGCCAGCAGTATACAGGGGTACTATGGCTACACCTTC
TRBV9	TRBJ2-3	TRBD1	NA	CASSDDRGGGTDTQYF	TGTGCCAGCAGCGACGACAGGGGGGGTGGCACAGATACGCAGTATTTT
TRBV5-1	TRBJ1-2	NA	NA	CASSLAGRGDYGYTF	TGCGCCAGCAGCTTGGCCGGGAGGGGCGACTATGGCTACACCTTC
TRBV10-3	TRBJ1-5	TRBD1	NA	CAISSGQNNQPQHF	TGTGCCATCAGCTCGGGACAGAATAATCAGCCCCAGCATTTT
TRBV28	TRBJ1-5	NA	NA	CASSPIPGPTTNQPQHF	TGTGCCAGCAGTCCCATCCCGGGTCCCACGACCAATCAGCCCCAGCATTTT